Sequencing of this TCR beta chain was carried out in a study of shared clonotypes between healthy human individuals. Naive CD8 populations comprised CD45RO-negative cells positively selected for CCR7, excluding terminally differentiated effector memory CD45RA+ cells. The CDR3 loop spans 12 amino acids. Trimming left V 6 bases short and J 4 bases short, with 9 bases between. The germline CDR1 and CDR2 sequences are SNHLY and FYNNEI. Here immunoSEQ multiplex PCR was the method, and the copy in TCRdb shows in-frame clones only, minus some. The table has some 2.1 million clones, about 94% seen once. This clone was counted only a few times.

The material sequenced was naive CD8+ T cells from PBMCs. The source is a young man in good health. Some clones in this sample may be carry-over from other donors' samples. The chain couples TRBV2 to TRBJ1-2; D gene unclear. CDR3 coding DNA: TGTGCCAGCAGGCACCCGGGCTATGGCTACACCTTC. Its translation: CASRHPGYGYTF. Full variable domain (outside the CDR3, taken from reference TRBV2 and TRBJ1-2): EPEVTQTPSHQVTQMGQEVILRCVPISNHLYFYWYRQILGQKVEFLVSFYNNEISEKSEIFDDQFSVERPDGSNFTLKIRSTKLEDSAMYFCASRHPGYGYTFGSGTRLTVV.